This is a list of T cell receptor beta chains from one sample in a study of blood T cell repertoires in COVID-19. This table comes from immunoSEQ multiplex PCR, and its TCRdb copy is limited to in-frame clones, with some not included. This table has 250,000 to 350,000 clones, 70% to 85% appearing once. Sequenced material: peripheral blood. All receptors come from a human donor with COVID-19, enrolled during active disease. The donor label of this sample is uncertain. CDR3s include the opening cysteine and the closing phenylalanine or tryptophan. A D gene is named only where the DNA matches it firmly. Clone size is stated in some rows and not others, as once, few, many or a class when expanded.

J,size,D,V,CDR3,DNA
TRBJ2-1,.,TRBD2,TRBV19,CASSMGLHNEQFF,TGTGCCAGTAGTATGGGACTACACAATGAGCAGTTCTTC
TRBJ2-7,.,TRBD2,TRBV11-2,CASSLLTRLAGEQYF,TGTGCCAGCAGCTTACTAACCCGACTAGCCGGGGAGCAGTACTTC
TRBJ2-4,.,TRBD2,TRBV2,CASQPLGGKNIQYF,TGTGCCAGCCAACCCCTGGGGGGGAAAAACATTCAGTACTTC
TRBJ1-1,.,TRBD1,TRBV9,CASSGGTGGASAFF,TGTGCCAGCAGCGGGGGGACAGGGGGCGCTTCGGCTTTCTTT
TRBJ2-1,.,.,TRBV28,CASSLAALQFF,TGTGCCAGCAGTTTGGCGGCTCTGCAGTTCTTC
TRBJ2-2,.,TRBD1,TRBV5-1,CASSTRTGKAGELFF,TGCGCCAGCAGCACCCGGACAGGGAAGGCCGGGGAGCTGTTTTTT
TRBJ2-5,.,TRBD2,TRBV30,CAWSSPRAREKQTQYF,TGTGCCTGGAGTTCCCCGAGGGCGCGGGAGAAGCAGACCCAGTACTTC
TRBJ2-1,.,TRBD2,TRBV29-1,CSGGLYNEQFF,TGCAGCGGGGGACTATACAATGAGCAGTTCTTC
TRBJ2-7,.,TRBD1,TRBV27,CASSRRDSEQYF,TGTGCCAGCAGCAGACGGGACAGCGAGCAGTACTTC
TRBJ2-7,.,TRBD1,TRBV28,CASSPPGQPGAYEQYF,TGTGCCAGCAGTCCCCCGGGACAGCCTGGGGCCTACGAGCAGTACTTC
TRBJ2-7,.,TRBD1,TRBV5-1,CASSLQGTGRYEQYF,TGCGCCAGCAGCTTACAGGGGACAGGTCGGTACGAGCAGTACTTC
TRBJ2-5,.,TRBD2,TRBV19,CASSWGGEETQYF,TGTGCCAGTAGTTGGGGAGGGGAGGAGACCCAGTACTTC
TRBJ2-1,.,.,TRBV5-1,CASSRDSSSYNEQFF,TGCGCCAGCAGCCGGGACTCCAGCTCCTACAATGAGCAGTTCTTC
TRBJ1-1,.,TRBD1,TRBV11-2,CASSFGDRDMNTEAFF,TGTGCCAGCAGCTTCGGGGACAGAGATATGAACACTGAAGCTTTCTTT
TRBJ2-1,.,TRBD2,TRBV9,CASSVLSGLADEQFF,TGTGCCAGCAGCGTATTGAGTGGACTAGCGGATGAGCAGTTCTTC
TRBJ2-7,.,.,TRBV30,CAWRQRYEQYF,TGTGCCTGGAGGCAGAGGTACGAGCAGTACTTC
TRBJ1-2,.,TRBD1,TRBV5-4,CASSPPGTGAPIESF,TGTGCCAGCAGCCCCCCCGGCACAGGGGCCCCCATCGAGAGTTTC
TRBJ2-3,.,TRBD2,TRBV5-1,CASSSGLAGSTDTQYF,TGCGCCAGCAGCTCAGGACTAGCGGGAAGTACAGATACGCAGTATTTT
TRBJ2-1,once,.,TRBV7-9,CASRSRSNPYNEQFF,TGTGCCAGCAGATCCCGGTCCAATCCCTACAATGAGCAGTTCTTC
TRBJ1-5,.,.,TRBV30,CAWNPGSNQPQHF,TGTGCCTGGAATCCAGGGAGCAATCAGCCCCAGCATTTT
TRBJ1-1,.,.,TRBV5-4,CASSLPGTEAFF,TGTGCCAGCAGCTTGCCAGGAACTGAAGCTTTCTTT
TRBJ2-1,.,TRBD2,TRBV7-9,CASSERTSGKRNEQFF,TGTGCCAGCAGCGAGAGGACTAGCGGAAAAAGGAATGAGCAGTTCTTC
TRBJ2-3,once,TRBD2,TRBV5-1,CASSLVSSGIGDTQYF,TGCGCCAGCAGCTTGGTTTCTAGCGGGATTGGAGATACGCAGTATTTT
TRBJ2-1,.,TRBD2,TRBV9,CASAAGVSYNEQFF,TGTGCCAGCGCTGCGGGGGTTTCTTACAATGAGCAGTTCTTC
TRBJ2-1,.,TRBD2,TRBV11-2,CASSLTLAGGPWDEQFF,TGTGCCAGCAGCTTAACACTAGCGGGAGGCCCGTGGGATGAGCAGTTCTTC